These 2 T cell receptor beta chains originate from one sample sequenced in a study of shared clonotypes between healthy human individuals. The protocol was immunoSEQ multiplex PCR, while the TCRdb copy is restricted to in-frame clones and leaves out a portion. The table records under 2.5 million clones, less than 95% of them present only once. Sequencing was performed on naive CD4+ T cells from PBMCs. Subset described: CD45RA+ positively selected. The receptors here all came from a man between 18 and 35 years old in good health. Some clones in this sample may be carry-over from other donors' samples.

The J gene is TRBJ2-1, the V gene TRBV28; the D call may be TRBD1 or TRBD2 (5 bases each). With 7 bases removed from V and 0 bases from J, the gap between germline ends came to 16 bases. The CDR3 runs 16 residues. In germline, CDR1 is MDHEN, CDR2 SYDVKM. The CDR3 nucleotides are TGTGCCAGCACCTTGTTGGGGACCAGCTCCTACAATGAGCAGTTCTTC. Translated: CASTLLGTSSYNEQFF. Filled out from reference TRBV28 and TRBJ2-1, the complete variable domain reads DVKVTQSSRYLVKRTGEKVFLECVQDMDHENMFWYRQDPGLGLRLIYFSYDVKMKEKGDIPEGYSVSREKKERFSLILESASTNQTSMYLCASTLLGTSSYNEQFFGPGTRLTVL.

This sequence joins TRBV28 and TRBJ1-5, with 9 bases aligning to TRBD1. The length of the CDR3 is 13 residues. Germline CDR1 MDHEN, CDR2 SYDVKM. The trim removed 7 bases at V and 15 bases at J, leaving 13 bases unmatched. The CDR3 DNA is TGTGCCAGCACCACCAACTCCGGGACAGGGCTGCATTTT. This translates into CASTTNSGTGLHF.